The entry below describes one T cell receptor (beta chain). This clone came up a few times. Its antigen target is currently unknown. Within one base of it there is no much larger clone, and no base qualities were kept. The source of the sample is a study of blood T cell repertoires in COVID-19 (dated by TCRdb to 2019 to 2021). About the study as a whole: Samples from collaborators originated in the United States, Italy and Spain and spanned both the acute and convalescent phases of COVID-19. The repertoires were released in a freely available public database intended as a resource for research on the immune response to SARS-CoV-2. Samples came from the ongoing ImmuneRACE study (first 160 participants) plus 1,254 subjects from 6 global collaborators. Subjects who had been exposed to COVID-19, were actively infected with it, or had recovered from it provided the deeply sampled blood TCRbeta repertoires that made up the dataset. Where HLA class I and class II types were available, the types were taken from metadata supplied by the sample provider, not from assay-based typing. The sample metadata nearly always contained a de-identified subject ID, COVID-19 status, age in years and sex. The material from the prospective study consisted of cDNA or gDNA derived from T cells, B-cell-depleted T cells, or PBMCs. General study outcomes and caveats: How much clinical and demographic metadata was included differed by source and by participant, and the metadata was provided uncurated.

TCRbeta CDR3 regions were amplified from genomic DNA using the immunoSEQ Assay, a bias-controlled multiplex PCR. The original pipeline was this. The number of nucleated cells in each sample was estimated by amplification of reference gene primers within the assay. To quantify the absolute abundance of each unique TCRbeta CDR3 rearrangement, sequence reads were collapsed and filtered. For each sample, productive Simpson clonality was calculated as the square root of Simpson's diversity index over productive rearrangements. The clones in this table, taken by TCRdb from immuneACCESS, are in-frame only. Not every clone is retained; where verified, under half of the shortfall comes from an unresolved V gene, and the cause of the rest is unknown. From that table come the V and J calls and clone size; the DNA was used to work out D and trimming. A total of some 210,000 clones appear in this sample, around nine tenths of them only once. 4.5% to 5.5% of the sample is in the top ten clones.

Each collaborating institution followed its own protocols to collect whole blood in K2EDTA tubes. For TCRbeta analysis, collaborators shipped samples as frozen whole blood, isolated PBMCs, or DNA extracted from either of those sample types. From its cysteine to its phenylalanine, the CDR3 spans 14 amino acids. The sequence is cut down to CDR3 DNA, 42 bases in frame from base 1. Reading the germline V gene gives CDR1 KGHSH and CDR2 LQKENI. V and J lose 2 bases and 8 bases, and a span of 10 bases separates them. Sample: peripheral blood. The receptor was isolated from a woman aged 40 to 50 with acute or convalescent COVID-19. The receptor chain draws on TRBV18 and TRBJ1-6; perhaps TRBD1 is the D gene, with 6 bases matching. The CDR3 region has the sequence CASSPETGYSPLHF. The DNA is TGTGCCAGCTCACCAGAGACAGGATATTCACCCCTCCACTTT.